The rows below give T cell receptor beta chains drawn from one sample of a study of radiation and T cells in renal cell carcinoma. Assay used: immunoSEQ multiplex PCR; TCRdb lists only in-frame clones, some missing. The data show 150,000 or so clones, about nine tenths seen once. The sequencing here drew on blood, taken from a patient whose treatment included radiotherapy and nephrectomy. The receptors were sampled from a woman between 50 and 59 years old with renal cell carcinoma. The CDR3 runs from the conserved cysteine through the conserved F or W. D genes are given only for firm matches. Where a row states a size, it is once, few, many or the class of an expanded clone; other rows omit it.

v_call	clone_size	j_call	d_call	cdr3_nt	cdr3_aa
TRBV6-6	few	TRBJ2-2	-	TGTGCCAGCGGGAAGTTGTTGGACACCGGGGAGCTGTTTTTT	CASGKLLDTGELFF
TRBV28	-	TRBJ1-6	-	TGTGCCAGCAGATTGGGGATCAGCTCCTATAATTCACCCCTCCACTTT	CASRLGISSYNSPLHF
TRBV2	-	TRBJ1-2	TRBD1	TGTGCCAGCAGCCTAGACAGGGGGCGCGGAGGCTACACCTTC	CASSLDRGRGGYTF
TRBV25-1	-	TRBJ1-2	-	TGTGCCAGCAGTGAATACCCAGAGGACTATGGCTACACCTTC	CASSEYPEDYGYTF
TRBV5-1	-	TRBJ1-4	-	TGCGCCAGCAGCCCCGGACAGCAAACTAATGAAAAACTGTTTTTT	CASSPGQQTNEKLFF
TRBV11-2	-	TRBJ2-7	-	TGTGCCAGCAGCTTAGATTCTCTGGGTACCTACGAGCAGTACTTC	CASSLDSLGTYEQYF
TRBV11-2	-	TRBJ2-7	-	TGTGCCAGCACCCCCGAGCTAGGAAGTTACGAGCAGTACTTC	CASTPELGSYEQYF
TRBV7-2	-	TRBJ1-6	-	TGTGCCAGCAGCCCCTTTGGGGGGTCAGGGGCACCCCTCCACTTT	CASSPFGGSGAPLHF
TRBV28	once	TRBJ1-6	TRBD1	TGTGCCAGCAGACAAACCGGGACAGGGTTCAATTCACCCCTCCACTTT	CASRQTGTGFNSPLHF
TRBV6-6	-	TRBJ2-3	-	TGTGCCAGCAGTTACGGGCAGGGCACAGATACGCAGTATTTT	CASSYGQGTDTQYF
TRBV19	-	TRBJ1-5	-	TGTGCCAGTAGTTTAACACAGGGTCTGGGCAATCAGCCCCAGCATTTT	CASSLTQGLGNQPQHF
TRBV2	-	TRBJ1-4	-	TGTGCCAGCAGAGGGTTACAACAGACAGGCGGTGTACCGGCAACTAATGAAAAACTGTTTTTT	CASRGLQQTGGVPATNEKLFF
TRBV29-1	-	TRBJ2-1	TRBD2	TGCAGCGTCTCGGGGCGGGGGGTGTATGAGCAGTTCTTC	CSVSGRGVYEQFF
TRBV11-2	-	TRBJ2-7	TRBD1	TGTGCCAGCAGCTTGGACAGGGTGGGTCACGAGCAGTACTTC	CASSLDRVGHEQYF
TRBV6-5	-	TRBJ1-1	TRBD1	TGTGCCACCGGACAGGGTATGAACACTGAAGCTTTCTTT	CATGQGMNTEAFF
TRBV2	-	TRBJ1-4	-	TGTGCCAGCAGTGAACGGGGGCTGTTGGAAAAACTGTTTTTT	CASSERGLLEKLFF
TRBV6-5	-	TRBJ2-5	TRBD2	TGTGCCAGCAGCCTGGGGGGGCAAGAGACCCAGTACTTC	CASSLGGQETQYF
TRBV29-1	-	TRBJ2-2	-	TGCAGCGCCCTGATATACACCGGGGAGCTGTTTTTT	CSALIYTGELFF
TRBV7-9	-	TRBJ2-2	-	TGTGCCAGCAGCCCTGGGAACACCGGGGAGCTGTTTTTT	CASSPGNTGELFF
TRBV4-1	few	TRBJ1-1	-	TGCGCCAGCAGCCAGGTTGGGGGGACTGAAGCTTTCTTT	CASSQVGGTEAFF
TRBV7-2	-	TRBJ1-5	TRBD1	TGTGCCAGCAGCTTAGGGGACAGGGAGGAACAGCCCCAGCATTTT	CASSLGDREEQPQHF
TRBV9	-	TRBJ2-3	TRBD2	TGTGCCAGCAGCGTAGGATGGTTTGCGGGGGGCACAGATACGCAGTATTTT	CASSVGWFAGGTDTQYF
TRBV6-5	-	TRBJ2-2	TRBD2	TGTGCCAGCAGTCGCCTCAGCGGGGGAACCGGGGAGCTGTTTTTT	CASSRLSGGTGELFF
TRBV4-3	-	TRBJ2-3	TRBD1	TGCGCCAGCAGCCAACAAAGAGGGGGCCTCACACAGGGAATTTACACAGATACGCAGTATTTT	CASSQQRGGLTQGIYTDTQYF
TRBV6-5	-	TRBJ1-4	-	TGTGCCAGCAGTGGGCCTAATGAAAAACTGTTTTTT	CASSGPNEKLFF
TRBV5-6	few	TRBJ2-7	TRBD1	TGTGCCAGCAGCTTTGGGACAGGAAGATACGAGCAGTACTTC	CASSFGTGRYEQYF
TRBV19	-	TRBJ1-2	TRBD1	TGTGCCAGTAGTACCGGGACAGGGGGTGGCTACACCTTC	CASSTGTGGGYTF
TRBV6-1	-	TRBJ2-3	-	TGTGCCAGCAGTGAAGCGAGGGCGGGGGCTTTCACAGATACGCAGTATTTT	CASSEARAGAFTDTQYF